Below are 28 T cell receptor beta chains sequenced from a single sample in a study of identical twins (dated by TCRdb to the mid-2010s). Libraries came from 5' RACE. TCRdb names Illumina HiSeq 2000 as the instrument used. TCRdb passed the public sequencing reads through fastp at Q25 and MiXCR, retaining productive beta sequences. Each CDR3 protein appears once, grouped with its most common genes and DNA. The sample table holds approximately 670,000 distinct CDR3 sequences, of which less than 7% were seen once. The ten largest clones represent approximately 2% of the sample. Material: naive T cells sorted from blood. The sample's cell subset or site label, in plain terms: cells isolated with a human naive T-cell isolation kit. All receptors come from a man younger than 35 in good health.

The J gene is TRBJ2-7, the V gene TRBV20-1, with TRBD1 matching over 10 bases. Germline values: CDR1 DFQATT, CDR2 SNEGSKA (reference sequence). The J segment lost 3 bases and the V segment lost 2 bases, leaving 7 bases of the junction unmatched. This CDR3 has 15 residues. The CDR3 coding sequence is TGCAGTGCTAGATCACCGGGACAGGGGATCTACGAGCAGTACTTC. It codes for CSARSPGQGIYEQYF.

This clonotype occurred a few times. The chain uses TRBV20-1 and TRBJ1-2; 8 bases fit TRBD1. The CDR3 extends over 13 amino acids. CDR1 and CDR2 from the germline V gene are DFQATT and SNEGSKA (reference sequence). V was pared by 5 bases and J by 5 bases, with 7 bases of the junction left unmatched. The CDR3 spells CSACGQGGYGYTF. The CDR3 DNA sequence: TGCAGTGCTTGTGGACAGGGAGGGTATGGCTACACCTTC.

There are a few counts of this clonotype. The chain uses TRBV6-1 and TRBJ2-5; TRBD1 might be the D (7 bases). The CDR3 consists of 15 residues. V lost 8 bases, J lost 1 base, and 17 bases lay in between. Germline assignment: CDR1 MNHNS and CDR2 SASEGT. The DNA for the CDR3 is TGTGCCAGCTCCGGGGGCCGGGACAGCCAAGAGACCCAGTACTTC. Translated, it gives CASSGGRDSQETQYF.

The gene calls are TRBV27 and TRBJ2-2, with 12 nucleotides matching TRBD2. The CDR3 sequence is 15 residues long. CDR1 and CDR2 (germline): MNHEY, SMNVEV (reference sequence). With 5 bases clipped from V and 6 bases from J, the junction kept 4 bases outside the gene matches. This CDR3 is CASSQTSGSPGELFF. Here the CDR3 DNA reads TGTGCCAGCAGTCAGACTAGCGGGAGTCCCGGGGAGCTGTTTTTT.

The V call is TRBV20-1, the J call TRBJ1-5, with 8 bases identical to TRBD1. V gave up 2 bases and J gave up 7 bases; unmatched junction bases: 4. Germline CDR1 and CDR2: DFQATT and SNEGSKA (reference sequence). CDR3 length equals 13 residues. This CDR3 is CSARPDRGQPQHF. Written as DNA, the CDR3 is TGCAGTGCTAGACCCGACAGGGGCCAGCCCCAGCATTTT.

This clonotype was counted only a few times. This rearrangement joins TRBV19 to TRBJ2-7; tentatively, D is TRBD1 (6 bases). Trimming stripped 10 bases from V and 7 bases from J, with 20 bases between. The germline V gene has CDR1 LNHDA and CDR2 SQIVND (reference sequence). The CDR3 has 13 residues. CDR3 sequence (DNA): TGTGCCACATCCGGCGAGGGGGTAGGAGAGCAGTACTTC. It encodes CATSGEGVGEQYF.

Ten or more counts support this clonotype. V is TRBV10-3 and J is TRBJ2-3, with D possibly being TRBD1 or TRBD2 (6 bases each). Germline CDR1 is ENHRY and CDR2 is SYGVKD. The CDR3 is 16 residues long. Trimming stripped 0 bases from V and 0 bases from J, with 10 bases between. The CDR3 bases are TGTGCCATCAGTGAGTCAGGGGGGCCCAGCACAGATACGCAGTATTTT. Its protein product is CAISESGGPSTDTQYF.

V and J are TRBV24-1 and TRBJ2-5; tentative D call: TRBD2 (6 bases). The V gene lost 1 base and the J gene lost 3 bases, with 14 bases spanning the gap. Germline values: CDR1 KGHDR, CDR2 SFDVKD. CDR3 size: 16 residues. CDR3 amino acids: CATSDFMEGYEETQYF. The CDR3 region has the DNA TGTGCCACCAGTGATTTCATGGAGGGGTATGAAGAGACCCAGTACTTC.

This clonotype has ten or more counts. The chain links TRBV7-2 to TRBJ1-2, with D possibly matching TRBD1 (6 bases). V lost 5 bases and J lost 5, with 18 bases in between. There are 15 residues in the CDR3. Germline V gene sequence: CDR1 SGHTA, CDR2 FQGNSA. This chain's CDR3 is CASSRPPGHVYGYTF. The CDR3 DNA reads as TGTGCCAGCAGCCGCCCCCCGGGACACGTTTATGGCTACACCTTC.

The chain is built from TRBV6-1 and TRBJ2-3, with 8 bases that match TRBD1. This CDR3 comprises 15 residues. Germline trimming cut 10 bases from V and 1 base from J; bases unmatched to any gene: 10. In germline, CDR1 is MNHNS, CDR2 SASEGT. The CDR3 loop is CATRFRGQGTDTQYF. CDR3 sequence (DNA): TGTGCCACCCGGTTTAGGGGACAGGGCACAGATACGCAGTATTTT.

The J gene is TRBJ2-3, the V gene TRBV14; TRBD2 might be the D (6 bases). Germline V lookup: CDR1 SGHDN, CDR2 FVKESK. This CDR3 has 17 residues. V lost 5 bases and J lost 0, with 18 bases in between. The CDR3 bases are TGTGCCAGCAGCGATCTAAGAACCAGCGGGAGCACAGATACGCAGTATTTT. Translating gives CASSDLRTSGSTDTQYF.

This clonotype was counted a few times. This rearrangement joins TRBV5-8 to TRBJ2-3, with TRBD2 matching 8 bases. Per germline, CDR1 SGHTS and CDR2 YDEGEE. Germline trimming cut 2 bases from V and 0 bases from J; bases unmatched to any gene: 8. The CDR3 is made up of 17 amino acids. The CDR3 nucleotides are TGTGCCAGCAGCTTATGGACTAGCAGCGATAGCACAGATACGCAGTATTTT. The encoded protein is CASSLWTSSDSTDTQYF.

This clonotype was found many times. V and J are TRBV25-1 and TRBJ2-5; TRBD2 agrees at 10 bases. Per the germline V gene, CDR1 is MGHDK and CDR2 is SYGVNS. V dropped 3 bases and J dropped 3; count of bases not matched to a gene: 7. The CDR3 is 16 amino acids. CDR3 protein: CASSDQREGAEETQYF. In DNA form, the CDR3 reads TGTGCCAGCAGTGATCAGCGGGAGGGCGCGGAAGAGACCCAGTACTTC.

V and J are TRBV30 and TRBJ1-4, with 9 bases identical to TRBD1. The germline V gene encodes CDR1 GTSNPN and CDR2 SVGIG (reference sequence). V was pared by 4 bases and J by 7 bases, with 13 bases of the junction left unmatched. This CDR3 contains 16 residues. The CDR3 region is CAWTTSLTGGSEKLFF. For the CDR3, the DNA is TGTGCCTGGACCACTAGTCTAACAGGGGGCAGTGAAAAACTGTTTTTT. The full variable domain, its missing parts supplied by reference TRBV30 and TRBJ1-4, is SQTIHQWPATLVQPVGSPLSLECTVEGTSNPNLYWYRQAAGRGLQLLFYSVGIGQISSEVPQNLSASRPQDRQFILSSKKLLLSDSGFYLCAWTTSLTGGSEKLFFGSGTQLSVL.

In its sample, this clonotype was seen many times. This sequence joins TRBV20-1 and TRBJ2-1, with TRBD1 identical over 9 bases. The CDR3 runs to 14 residues. V lost 5 bases to trimming and J lost 5 bases; unmatched junction nucleotides: 7. CDR1 is DFQATT and CDR2 is SNEGSKA in the germline V gene (reference sequence). The CDR3 spells CSALGTGSNNEQFF. The CDR3 bases are TGCAGTGCTCTCGGGACAGGGAGTAACAATGAGCAGTTCTTC.

This clonotype was picked up a small number of times. This chain links TRBV6-1 with TRBJ1-4; TRBD1 might be the D (5 bases). Deletions cut 6 bases from V and 8 bases from J, with 22 bases between. Germline V gene sequence: CDR1 MNHNS, CDR2 SASEGT. CDR3 length equals 16 residues. The CDR3, as DNA: TGTGCCAGCAGCCCTACCCTGACAGCCCCTCGGGAAAAACTGTTTTTT. As protein: CASSPTLTAPREKLFF.

About this clonotype: This may be a read error: a much more frequent sequence differs by one nucleotide. The rearrangement links TRBV27 to TRBJ2-1, with 10 positions matching TRBD1. CDR1 and CDR2 from the germline V gene are MNHEY and SMNVEV (reference sequence). This CDR3 region has 16 residues. In DNA, the CDR3 is TGTGCCAGCAGTTTGGCCTTGGGACAGGGGTTTGATGAGCAGTGCTTC. Encoded protein: CASSLALGQGFDEQCF.

This clonotype was observed a few times. The J gene is TRBJ2-5, the V gene TRBV19; tentative D call: TRBD1 (6 bases). Germline CDR1 and CDR2: LNHDA and SQIVND (reference sequence). CDR3 length: 14 residues. Trimming pared 5 bases from V and 2 bases from J, leaving 12 bases between. CDR3 loop: CASSVGTFQETQYF. CDR3 DNA sequence: TGTGCCAGTAGTGTCGGGACATTTCAAGAGACCCAGTACTTC.

The CDR3 coding sequence is TGTGCCAGCAGTCCGGACAGGATTGTGCAGTTCTTC. Protein sequence: CASSPDRIVQFF. The chain links TRBV6-2 or TRBV6-3 to TRBJ2-1; 7 nucleotides match TRBD1. The CDR3 has 12 amino acids. Germline V gives CDR1 MNHEY, CDR2 SVGEGT. The V and J ends lost 5 bases and 12 bases, in that order; junction bases with no gene match: 7.

In its sample, this clonotype was seen many times. The rearrangement joins TRBV12-3 or TRBV12-4 to TRBJ2-7; 8 bases align to TRBD2. After removal of 6 bases from V and 2 bases from J, the junction contained 9 bases not matched to a gene. The CDR3 has 15 residues. This CDR3 is CASSLGREAAYEQYF. Here the CDR3 DNA reads TGTGCCAGCAGCCTAGGGCGGGAGGCCGCCTACGAGCAGTACTTC.

The sample holds a few counts of this clonotype. This chain joins TRBV10-3 and TRBJ1-2, with 7 bases that match TRBD1. Germline CDR1 reads ENHRY; CDR2 reads SYGVKD. V was clipped by 3 bases and J by 0 bases; unmatched bases: 4. CDR3 length equals 15 residues. CDR3 bases: TGTGCCATCAGTGATAACAGGGGTGCTAACTATGGCTACACCTTC. Amino acid sequence: CAISDNRGANYGYTF.

This clonotype occurred a few times. This sequence joins TRBV5-1 and TRBJ2-2; D is perhaps TRBD1 (5 bases). This CDR3 comprises 15 residues. The germline V gene has CDR1 SGHRS and CDR2 YFSETQ. V lost 7 bases, J lost 3 bases, and 16 bases lay in between. CDR3 sequence reads: CASSDGATYTGELFF. CDR3 bases: TGCGCCAGCTCCGATGGGGCAACCTACACCGGGGAGCTGTTTTTT. The whole variable domain, filled in from reference TRBV5-1 and TRBJ2-2, reads KAGVTQTPRYLIKTRGQQVTLSCSPISGHRSVSWYQQTPGQGLQFLFEYFSETQRNKGNFPGRFSGRQFSNSRSEMNVSTLELGDSALYLCASSDGATYTGELFFGEGSRLTVL.

This clonotype has at least ten counts. The chain employs TRBV30 and TRBJ1-1; 7 nucleotides match TRBD1. The germline V gene encodes CDR1 GTSNPN and CDR2 SVGIG (reference sequence). The V segment lost 5 bases and the J segment 6 bases; nucleotides outside the gene matches: 12. The CDR3 is 14 amino acids. The CDR3 region is CAWAPQGRGAEAFF. Here the CDR3 DNA reads TGTGCCTGGGCTCCACAGGGGCGAGGGGCTGAAGCTTTCTTT.

This clonotype was seen repeatedly, ten times or more. The junction does not match germline at one end; this may be a read error. The rearrangement uses TRBV20-1 and TRBJ2-3; perhaps TRBD2 as D (6 bases). There are 16 residues in the CDR3. Germline V lookup: CDR1 DFQATT, CDR2 SNEGSKA (reference sequence). The DNA of the CDR3 is TGCAGAGCTAGGGACTCGGGAGCTCCTAGCACAGATACGCAGTATTTT. Its protein product is CRARDSGAPSTDTQYF.

This clonotype was counted many times. The J gene is TRBJ2-7, the V gene TRBV5-5; 9 nucleotides align to TRBD1. CDR3 size: 15 residues. V lost 5 bases, J lost 3 bases, and 9 bases stayed unmatched. Germline lookup yields CDR1 SGHKS and CDR2 YYEKEE (reference sequence). The CDR3: CASSPVTGGNYEQYF. Written as DNA, the CDR3 is TGTGCCAGCAGTCCGGTGACAGGGGGAAACTACGAGCAGTACTTC.

In this sample, this clonotype turned up many times. The rearrangement uses TRBV12-3 or TRBV12-4 and TRBJ2-7, with D uncertain. The CDR3 length is 12 residues. The ends were cut back, 8 bases at V and 3 bases at J, with 11 bases in the middle. CDR3 coding DNA: TGTGCCAGCGCAAACGAAGGCTACGAGCAGTACTTC. Its translation is CASANEGYEQYF.

Many counts were recorded for this clonotype. Germline is not matched at one junction end, which may reflect a read error. The chain combines TRBV5-1 with TRBJ1-4; D gene unclear. Germline values: CDR1 SGHRS, CDR2 YFSETQ. The CDR3 has 15 amino acids. The CDR3: CASSFSSTTTEKLFF. CDR3 nucleotides: TGCGCCAGCAGCTTCTCCAGCACAACTACTGAAAAACTGTTTTTT.

This clonotype has only a few counts. This chain joins TRBV7-9 and TRBJ2-1, with 8 bases that match TRBD2. Germline CDR1 and CDR2: SEHNR and FQNEAQ (reference sequence). The CDR3 has 12 residues. The J segment lost 9 bases and the V segment lost 7 bases, leaving 5 bases of the junction unmatched. The CDR3 here is CASNKLAAEQFF. CDR3 coding DNA: TGTGCCAGCAACAAACTAGCGGCTGAGCAGTTCTTC.